This T cell receptor (beta chain) was obtained from a study of T cells in localized non-small cell lung cancer. This CDR3 comprises 15 residues. Germline CDR1 is SEHNR and CDR2 is FQNEAQ (reference sequence). Germline trimming cut 4 bases from V and 10 bases from J; bases unmatched to any gene: 8. Clones were sequenced by immunoSEQ multiplex PCR, and TCRdb holds only the in-frame ones, with some missing. The sample records approximately 45,000 clones, approximately 86% being singletons. The V and J genes are TRBV7-9 and TRBJ1-6; 9 nucleotides align to TRBD1. The receptor was derived from a man aged 35-69 years with stage II lung adenocarcinoma. The input for sequencing was PBMCs, taken before any cancer treatment. CDR3 loop: CASSSGTGSQSPLHF. CDR3 bases: TGTGCCAGCAGCTCCGGGACAGGGTCGCAGTCACCCCTCCACTTT.